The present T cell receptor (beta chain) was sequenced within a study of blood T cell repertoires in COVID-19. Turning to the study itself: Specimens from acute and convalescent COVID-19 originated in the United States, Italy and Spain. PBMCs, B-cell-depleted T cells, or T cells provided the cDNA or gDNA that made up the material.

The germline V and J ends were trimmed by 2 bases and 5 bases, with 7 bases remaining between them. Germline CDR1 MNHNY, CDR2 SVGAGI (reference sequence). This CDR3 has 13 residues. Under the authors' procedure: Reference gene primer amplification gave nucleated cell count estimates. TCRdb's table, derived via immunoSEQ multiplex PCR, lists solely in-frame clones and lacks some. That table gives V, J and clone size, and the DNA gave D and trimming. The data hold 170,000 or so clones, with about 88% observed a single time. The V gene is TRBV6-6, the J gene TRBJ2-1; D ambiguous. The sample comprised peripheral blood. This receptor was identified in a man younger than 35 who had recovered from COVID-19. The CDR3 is CASSYLADNEQFF. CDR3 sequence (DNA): TGTGCCAGCAGTTACCTCGCGGACAATGAGCAGTTCTTC.